Listed here are 25 T cell receptor beta chains from one sample, sequenced in a study of naive and memory T cell subsets. An oligonucleotide containing a UMI was ligated to the 3' end of TCR cDNA. Four PCR rounds used nested alpha and beta constant region primers plus the SP2 primer. MiXCR was run by TCRdb on the 5' RACE reads, yielding one entry per CDR3 protein. The sample records about 62,000 distinct CDR3 sequences, 6% to 8.5% being singletons. These TCRs come from a female donor in good health.

This clonotype occurred many times. The chain combines TRBV7-9 with TRBJ2-5, with D possibly being TRBD1 (6 bases). From germline, CDR1 is SEHNR and CDR2 FQNEAQ (reference sequence). Trimming cost V 2 bases and J 1 base, with 11 bases left between them. The CDR3 has 15 amino acids. The CDR3 loop is CASSLLGQSQETQYF. The CDR3 DNA reads as TGTGCCAGCAGCTTACTCGGACAGTCCCAAGAGACCCAGTACTTC.

The table lists this clonotype with a few counts. J is TRBJ2-1 and V is TRBV9; D gene unclear. V was shortened by 0 bases and J by 1 base, with 8 bases between the two germline ends. Germline-derived CDR1 and CDR2 are SGDLS and YYNGEE. The CDR3 is 15 residues long. The CDR3 region has the DNA TGTGCCAGCAGCGTAGTTTTAGGTTCCTACAATGAGCAGTTCTTC. It translates to CASSVVLGSYNEQFF.

The chain uses TRBV2 and TRBJ1-5; D remains ambiguous. Germline V gene lookup returns CDR1 SNHLY and CDR2 FYNNEI. The V and J ends lost 2 bases and 0 bases respectively, with 14 bases between them. This CDR3 region has 17 residues. The CDR3 region has the DNA TGTGCCAGCAGTGAACTAGGAGGGTCCTATAGCAATCAGCCCCAGCATTTT. Translated: CASSELGGSYSNQPQHF.

This clonotype was seen ten or more times. The chain has TRBV20-1 and TRBJ1-5; 11 bases agree with TRBD1. This CDR3 comprises 18 residues. V was clipped by 3 bases and J by 2 bases; unmatched bases: 12. The germline gives CDR1 DFQATT, CDR2 SNEGSKA (reference sequence). CDR3 sequence: CSASYGQGAIGGNQPQHF. Written as DNA, the CDR3 is TGCAGTGCTAGCTACGGACAGGGGGCAATAGGAGGCAATCAGCCCCAGCATTTT.

This clonotype has at least ten counts. The rearrangement joins TRBV7-2 to TRBJ1-5, with D tentatively TRBD1 (5 bases). Germline lookup yields CDR1 SGHTA and CDR2 FQGNSA. Trimming stripped 5 bases from V and 5 bases from J, with 16 bases between. This CDR3 has 15 amino acids. For the CDR3, the DNA is TGTGCCAGCAGCGTCATTCGGACACCAGATCAGCCCCAGCATTTT. Translating gives CASSVIRTPDQPQHF. The full variable domain, with the rest looked up from reference TRBV7-2 and TRBJ1-5, is GAGVSQSPSNKVTEKGKDVELRCDPISGHTALYWYRQSLGQGLEFLIYFQGNSAPDKSGLPSDRFSAERTGGSVSTLTIQRTQQEDSAVYLCASSVIRTPDQPQHFGDGTRLSIL.

This clonotype appeared many times. The genes are TRBV9 and TRBJ2-5; a possible D gene is TRBD1 (5 bases). V shed 1 base and J shed 3 bases, with 19 bases lying between them. The CDR3 is 17 amino acids. CDR1 and CDR2 from the germline V gene are SGDLS and YYNGEE. The CDR3 loop reads CASSVRERTSSKETQYF. The CDR3 DNA reads TGTGCCAGCAGCGTAAGGGAACGGACATCCTCGAAAGAGACCCAGTACTTC.

V gene TRBV19 combines with J gene TRBJ2-3, with D tentatively TRBD1 (6 bases). The CDR3 spans 13 residues. V shed 7 bases and J shed 6 bases, with 14 bases lying between them. Germline CDR1 LNHDA, CDR2 SQIVND (reference sequence). In DNA, the CDR3 is TGTGCCAGTATGGGATACAGGGAGGATACGCAGTATTTT. It translates to CASMGYREDTQYF.

This clonotype occurred many times. One junction end does not reproduce the germline sequence, and a read error may be involved. This chain links TRBV7-2 with TRBJ2-1; D might be TRBD1 (5 bases). From germline, CDR1 is SGHTA and CDR2 FQGNSA. The CDR3 length is 13 residues. In DNA, the CDR3 is TGCGCCAGCAGCCTAGACAGTTACAATGAGCAGTTCTTC. Translation: CASSLDSYNEQFF.

This clonotype was seen only a few times. The chain carries TRBV20-1 and TRBJ1-1; TRBD1 is a possible D gene (6 bases). The germline CDR1 and CDR2 sequences are DFQATT and SNEGSKA (reference sequence). V lost 5 bases and J lost 1, with 11 bases in between. The CDR3 extends over 13 amino acids. The CDR3 protein is CSAEDSPNTEAFF. The DNA of the CDR3 is TGCAGTGCTGAGGACAGCCCGAACACTGAAGCTTTCTTT.

The chain joins TRBV13 to TRBJ2-3; D gene ambiguous. CDR3 size: 16 residues. Trimming took 5 bases from V and 1 from J, leaving 16 bases between them. Looked up from germline, CDR1 is PRHDT and CDR2 is FYEKMQ (reference sequence). The CDR3 DNA reads as TGTGCCAGCAGCCGCAGAATTCAGACCGGCACAGATACGCAGTATTTT. Protein product: CASSRRIQTGTDTQYF. Supplemented by reference TRBV13 and TRBJ2-3, the full variable domain reads AAGVIQSPRHLIKEKRETATLKCYPIPRHDTVYWYQQGPGQDPQFLISFYEKMQSDKGSIPDRFSAQQFSDYHSELNMSSLELGDSALYFCASSRRIQTGTDTQYFGPGTRLTVL.

This clonotype has only a few counts. The J gene is TRBJ2-3, the V gene TRBV2, with D unresolved. Trimming cost V 4 bases and J 0 bases, with 11 bases left between them. The CDR3 length is 15 residues. Germline CDR1 reads SNHLY; CDR2 reads FYNNEI. CDR3 sequence: CASSGVLRSTDTQYF. The CDR3 DNA follows: TGTGCCAGCAGTGGTGTTCTGCGAAGCACAGATACGCAGTATTTT.

This clonotype has only a few counts. The chain's CDR3 is CASMTEFYGYTF. The CDR3 nucleotides read TGTGCCAGTATGACGGAATTCTATGGCTACACCTTC. The chain uses TRBV28 and TRBJ1-2; no firm D call. The CDR3 covers 12 residues. Per germline, CDR1 MDHEN and CDR2 SYDVKM. The V and J ends lost 9 bases and 4 bases respectively, with 12 bases between them.

A few counts support this clonotype. V is TRBV28 and J is TRBJ2-7, with D perhaps TRBD2 (6 bases). This CDR3 has 15 residues. Germline CDR1 reads MDHEN; CDR2 reads SYDVKM. Deletions cut 5 bases from V and 0 bases from J, with 14 bases between. CDR3 sequence (DNA): TGTGCCAGCAGTGACTCGGGACTCACCTCCTACGAGCAGTACTTC. Protein: CASSDSGLTSYEQYF.

The V and J genes are TRBV20-1 and TRBJ1-2; D remains unclear. This CDR3 is 11 amino acids long. Per germline, CDR1 DFQATT and CDR2 SNEGSKA (reference sequence). The germline V and J ends were trimmed by 6 bases and 8 bases, with 13 bases remaining between them. CDR3 sequence (DNA): TGCAGTGCCAGACAAGAACGGGGCTACACCTTC. This gives the protein CSARQERGYTF.

The CDR3 region has the DNA TGTGCCAGCAGTCCATCAGGTCACCGTGGCACTGAAGCTTTCTTT. It is translated as CASSPSGHRGTEAFF. The gene calls are TRBV27 and TRBJ1-1; D uncertain. CDR1 is MNHEY, CDR2 SMNVEV, per germline (reference sequence). The germline V and J ends were trimmed by 5 bases and 4 bases, with 17 bases remaining between them. The CDR3 totals 15 residues.

Many counts were recorded for this clonotype. The J gene is TRBJ1-2, the V gene TRBV12-3 or TRBV12-4; D uncertain. The V end lost 3 bases, the J end lost 2 bases, and 13 bases lay between the germline ends. CDR3 length equals 15 residues. CDR3 protein: CASSFRQRINYGYTF. CDR3 DNA sequence: TGTGCCAGCAGTTTCAGGCAGCGGATAAACTATGGCTACACCTTC.

V and J are TRBV6-2 or TRBV6-3 and TRBJ2-2, with 10 nucleotides matching TRBD2. The junction had 4 bases not matched to a gene; V was cut back by 6 bases and J by 6 bases. The CDR3 covers 14 residues. The germline CDR1 and CDR2 sequences are MNHEY and SVGEGT. The CDR3: CASRGTSVSGELFF. Here the CDR3 DNA reads TGTGCCAGCAGGGGGACTAGCGTATCCGGGGAGCTGTTTTTT.

This clonotype was picked up a small number of times. This chain links TRBV15 with TRBJ2-1, with a weak D call TRBD2 (6 bases). V was trimmed by 6 bases and J by 4 bases, leaving 16 bases between them. The V gene's germline CDR1 is LNHNV and CDR2 YYDKDF (reference sequence). There are 15 residues in the CDR3. The CDR3 DNA reads as TGTGCCACCAGTAGGGCGCGGGGCGGGTACAATGAGCAGTTCTTC. It codes for CATSRARGGYNEQFF.

This clonotype was seen repeatedly, ten times or more. The V gene is TRBV2, the J gene TRBJ1-1, with TRBD1 identical over 7 bases. Trimming cost V 2 bases and J 0 bases; bases outside gene matches: 6. Looked up from germline, CDR1 is SNHLY and CDR2 is FYNNEI. The CDR3 totals 16 residues. CDR3 sequence: CASSETNRGMNTEAFF. The CDR3 DNA sequence: TGTGCCAGCAGTGAAACGAACAGGGGCATGAACACTGAAGCTTTCTTT. The whole variable domain, filled in from reference TRBV2 and TRBJ1-1, reads EPEVTQTPSHQVTQMGQEVILRCVPISNHLYFYWYRQILGQKVEFLVSFYNNEISEKSEIFDDQFSVERPDGSNFTLKIRSTKLEDSAMYFCASSETNRGMNTEAFFGQGTRLTVV.

V and J are TRBV7-8 and TRBJ2-7; D is perhaps TRBD1 or TRBD2 (5 bases each). Germline CDR1 is SGHVS and CDR2 is FQNEAQ. V gave up 5 bases and J gave up 1 base, with 12 bases separating them. CDR3 length: 14 residues. DNA of the CDR3: TGTGCCAGCAGCCACCGGGACGGTTCCTACGAGCAGTACTTC. Its translation is CASSHRDGSYEQYF.

Regarding this clonotype: A much larger clone is a single base away; this may be a read error. This chain uses TRBV20-1 with TRBJ2-1, with TRBD2 matching over 8 bases. Germline CDR1 DFQATT, CDR2 SNEGSKA (reference sequence). The CDR3 runs to 18 residues. The CDR3 is CGANHPQEREISYNEQFF. As DNA, the CDR3 is TGCGGTGCTAACCACCCACAAGAGCGGGAGATCTCCTACAATGAGCAGTTCTTC.

This clonotype was counted many times. V gene TRBV7-9 combines with J gene TRBJ1-1; D is unresolved. The CDR3 runs 13 residues. V was trimmed by 5 bases and J by 1 base, leaving 8 bases between them. Germline V gives CDR1 SEHNR, CDR2 FQNEAQ (reference sequence). CDR3 protein: CASSPATNTEAFF. Written as DNA, the CDR3 is TGTGCCAGCAGCCCAGCAACGAACACTGAAGCTTTCTTT.

This clonotype was seen many times. The chain has TRBV6-4 and TRBJ2-1; 11 bases align to TRBD2. The germline V gene encodes CDR1 MRHNA and CDR2 SNTAGT. The CDR3 has 15 residues. J was trimmed by 4 bases and V by 6 bases; bases with no gene match: 5. The DNA of the CDR3 is TGTGCCAGCAGCACCGGGACTAGCGGATACAATGAGCAGTTCTTC. It translates to CASSTGTSGYNEQFF.

This clonotype occurred a few times. The J gene is TRBJ2-1, the V gene TRBV7-2, with a tentative D call TRBD1 (6 bases). The CDR3 runs 16 residues. The germline V gene encodes CDR1 SGHTA and CDR2 FQGNSA. The V end lost 5 bases, the J end lost 4 bases, and 18 bases lay between the germline ends. The CDR3 bases are TGTGCCAGCAGCAAAGGGTCGCAGGGGAGTTACAATGAGCAGTTCTTC. Translation: CASSKGSQGSYNEQFF.

V is TRBV28 and J is TRBJ2-7, with TRBD2 matching 15 bases. The V gene's germline CDR1 is MDHEN and CDR2 SYDVKM. Trimming took 2 bases from V and 6 from J; bases not matched to a gene: 2. The CDR3 extends over 15 amino acids. CDR3 residues: CASSLGGLAGGEQYF. The CDR3 DNA reads as TGTGCCAGCAGTTTAGGGGGACTAGCGGGAGGCGAGCAGTACTTC.